This entry lists 4 T cell receptor beta chains sequenced from one sample in a study of cytomegalovirus exposure and HLA in healthy donors (dated by TCRdb to about 2017). Libraries were constructed by the immunoSEQ multiplex PCR assay. A mixture of 60 forward primers for TCR Vbeta segments and 13 reverse primers for TCR Jbeta segments was used in the multiplex PCR. In TCRdb, the immuneACCESS table is reduced to in-frame sequences with V and J assigned. These tables do not hold every clone; where another copy was compared, an unresolved V gene accounts for under half, and the others remain unexplained. The sample's records list some 110,000 clones. The top ten clonotypes cover approximately 0.99% of the sample. Sequenced: PBMCs. These receptor sequences come from a man younger than 30 in good health and CMV-seronegative.

V gene TRBV29-1 combines with J gene TRBJ1-1, with D possibly being TRBD1 (5 bases). In germline, CDR1 is SQVTM, CDR2 ANQGSEA. The V gene lost 3 bases and the J gene lost 6 bases, with 20 bases spanning the gap. This CDR3 has 15 residues. The chain's CDR3 is CSVEGGWGMVAEAFF. The CDR3, as DNA: TGCAGCGTTGAGGGGGGGTGGGGGATGGTTGCTGAAGCTTTCTTT.

The chain links TRBV6-5 to TRBJ1-1; TRBD1 matches 7 bases. The CDR3 contains 14 residues. Germline lookup yields CDR1 MNHEY and CDR2 SVGAGI. V shed 6 bases and J 6 bases; nucleotides not matched to a gene: 10. The CDR3 loop is CASSYRGPEAEAFF. As DNA, the CDR3 is TGTGCCAGCAGCTACAGGGGCCCCGAGGCTGAAGCTTTCTTT.

The chain links TRBV5-4 to TRBJ1-2; 9 bases line up with TRBD1. This CDR3 has 14 residues. Germline V gives CDR1 SGHNT, CDR2 YYREEE (reference sequence). V shed 1 base and J 5 bases; nucleotides not matched to a gene: 3. CDR3 sequence (DNA): TGTGCCAGCAGCTTGTGGGGGACAGGGTATGGCTACACCTTC. This sequence encodes CASSLWGTGYGYTF. Combining the CDR3 with reference TRBV5-4 and TRBJ1-2 gives the whole variable domain ETGVTQSPTHLIKTRGQQVTLRCSSQSGHNTVSWYQQALGQGPQFIFQYYREEENGRGNFPPRFSGLQFPNYSSELNVNALELDDSALYLCASSLWGTGYGYTFGSGTRLTVV.

The chain carries TRBV28 and TRBJ2-5, with D perhaps matching TRBD1 (6 bases). CDR1 MDHEN and CDR2 SYDVKM come from the germline V gene. Trimming removed 5 bases at V and 4 bases at J, with 11 bases between. This CDR3 has 13 amino acids. CDR3 DNA sequence: TGTGCCAGCAGTGATTCAGGGGTAGAGACCCAGTACTTC. The encoded protein is CASSDSGVETQYF. Full variable domain (outside the CDR3, taken from reference TRBV28 and TRBJ2-5): DVKVTQSSRYLVKRTGEKVFLECVQDMDHENMFWYRQDPGLGLRLIYFSYDVKMKEKGDIPEGYSVSREKKERFSLILESASTNQTSMYLCASSDSGVETQYFGPGTRLLVL.